The rows below give T cell receptor beta chains drawn from one sample of a study of Graves' ophthalmopathy and Graves' hyperthyroidism. In TCRdb, the multiplex PCR reads were re-called with MiXCR into one record per CDR3 protein. The sample contains some 410,000 distinct CDR3 sequences, around a fifth of which appear only once. The sequenced sample was peripheral blood. The source of these receptors is a young woman with stable Graves' hyperthyroidism. CDR3s include the opening cysteine and the closing phenylalanine or tryptophan. D genes are given only for firm matches. Size is omitted from some rows. Given values are once, few, many or a class for expanded clones.

>few|TRBD2|TRBV4-2|TRBJ2-5
CASSQGETSGSQETQYF
TGTGCCAGCAGCCAAGGTGAGACTAGCGGGAGCCAAGAGACCCAGTACTTC
>NA|NA|TRBV4-3|TRBJ2-3
CASSQDWSNQPDTQYF
TGCGCCAGCAGCCAAGATTGGAGCAACCAACCAGATACGCAGTATTTT
>many|NA|TRBV5-1|TRBJ2-7
CASSSTLSRAHEQYF
TGCGCCAGCAGCTCAACCCTCAGTCGGGCCCACGAGCAGTACTTC
>many|TRBD2|TRBV18|TRBJ2-7
CASSPGSGRSYEQYF
TGTGCCAGCTCACCAGGTAGCGGGAGATCCTACGAGCAGTACTTC
>many|NA|TRBV19|TRBJ2-7
CASSLALDSYEQYF
TGTGCCAGTAGTTTGGCTCTGGACAGCTACGAGCAGTACTTC
>few|NA|TRBV2|TRBJ2-5
CASAPTGWGAGYF
TGTGCCAGCGCGCCAACCGGATGGGGGGCAGGGTACTTC
>many|NA|TRBV12-3/TRBV12-4|TRBJ1-1
CASSLDRNVEAFF
TGTGCCAGCAGTTTAGATCGGAACGTGGAAGCTTTCTTT
>many|NA|TRBV7-8|TRBJ2-7
CASSLARPNGPYNYEQYF
TGTGCCAGCAGCTTAGCGCGCCCTAATGGCCCCTACAACTACGAGCAGTACTTC
>NA|NA|TRBV27|TRBJ1-1
CASSLSAGTSTEAFF
TGTGCCAGCAGTTTATCGGCAGGGACTTCCACTGAAGCTTTCTTT
>NA|NA|TRBV2|TRBJ1-2
CASSPDRGENYGYTF
TGTGCCAGCAGTCCAGACAGAGGGGAGAACTATGGCTACACCTTC
>many|TRBD1|TRBV19|TRBJ1-5
CASSPMDRAGQPQHF
TGTGCCAGTAGTCCAATGGACAGGGCCGGTCAGCCCCAGCATTTT